Here is one TCR beta chain with its context. Germline V gene lookup returns CDR1 DFQATT and CDR2 SNEGSKA (reference sequence). The CDR3 totals 10 residues. Trimming left V 6 bases short and J 10 bases short, with 12 bases between. Patients of the Seattle cohort, enrolled during active infection, were followed longitudinally. This entry comes from a study of blood T cell repertoires in COVID-19. Generated by immunoSEQ multiplex PCR, the TCRdb table keeps only in-frame clones and is missing some. The sample includes more than 300,000 clones, roughly nine tenths of them seen just once. The sequenced sample was peripheral blood. The TCR sequence derives from a woman aged 25 to 39 with COVID-19, enrolled during active disease. V usage is TRBV20-1 and J usage is TRBJ1-1; D might be TRBD1 (5 bases). The CDR3 region has the DNA TGCAGTGCGGGAGGGGCGCGAGCTTTCTTT. Its protein is CSAGGARAFF.